One sample yielded the 23 T cell receptor beta chains listed below, sequenced in a study of shared clonotypes between healthy human individuals. Clones were sequenced by immunoSEQ multiplex PCR, and TCRdb holds only the in-frame ones, with some missing. The sample has more than 2 million clones, over 85% seen once. Naive-designated CD8 cells lacked CD45RO, were positively enriched for CCR7, and omitted terminally differentiated effector memory CD45RA+ cells. The sample taken for sequencing was naive CD8+ T cells sorted from blood. These receptors came from a man younger than 30 in good health.

The genes are TRBV15 and TRBJ2-7; 8 nucleotides agree with TRBD1. V was pared by 0 bases and J by 4 bases, with 5 bases of the junction left unmatched. Per germline, CDR1 LNHNV and CDR2 YYDKDF (reference sequence). The CDR3 covers 15 residues. The CDR3 reads CATSREGQGGYEQYF. The DNA of the CDR3 is TGTGCCACCAGCAGAGAAGGACAGGGAGGATACGAGCAGTACTTC.

Details on this clone: Other DNA sequences within the sample encode an identical CDR3. The chain employs TRBV27 and TRBJ2-7; maybe TRBD2 (5 bases). This CDR3 region has 13 residues. Germline V lookup: CDR1 MNHEY, CDR2 SMNVEV (reference sequence). Trimming took 5 bases from V and 0 from J, leaving 8 bases between them. The CDR3 DNA follows: TGTGCCAGCAGTCCCCTAGCCTCCTACGAGCAGTACTTC. Encoded protein: CASSPLASYEQYF.

V and J are TRBV28 and TRBJ2-7; D possibly corresponds to TRBD1 (5 bases). This CDR3 region has 16 residues. Germline CDR1 reads MDHEN; CDR2 reads SYDVKM. V was clipped by 2 bases and J by 5 bases, with 19 bases between them. CDR3 in DNA: TGTGCCAGCAGTTTACCCCCGTCAGGGTCAAGTCACGAGCAGTACTTC. Amino acid sequence: CASSLPPSGSSHEQYF.

V and J are TRBV4-1 and TRBJ2-7; 10 bases map to TRBD2. This CDR3 is 14 amino acids long. Germline V gives CDR1 MGHRA, CDR2 YSYEKL. Unmatched junction bases numbered 4, after V lost 2 bases and J lost 6 bases. The chain's CDR3 is CASSQSGGAPEQYF. CDR3 DNA sequence: TGCGCCAGCAGCCAAAGCGGGGGGGCCCCCGAGCAGTACTTC.

This clone was counted once. CDR3 residues: CASSYTSGIETGELFF. The CDR3 DNA reads as TGTGCCAGCAGTTATACTAGCGGGATTGAGACCGGGGAGCTGTTTTTT. V usage is TRBV7-9 and J usage is TRBJ2-2, with 10 bases that match TRBD2. Trimming took 6 bases from V and 5 from J; bases not matched to a gene: 9. The CDR3 loop spans 16 amino acids. Per the germline V gene, CDR1 is SEHNR and CDR2 is FQNEAQ (reference sequence).

V and J are TRBV7-9 and TRBJ1-2, with D possibly TRBD1 on 6 matching bases. The V end lost 1 base, the J end lost 3 bases, and 9 bases lay between the germline ends. CDR1 is SEHNR and CDR2 is FQNEAQ in the germline V gene (reference sequence). CDR3 length equals 14 residues. The CDR3, as DNA: TGTGCCAGCAGCTTAGTTTCAGGGGACTATGGCTACACCTTC. It translates to CASSLVSGDYGYTF. The variable domain in full, with the rest retrieved from reference TRBV7-9 and TRBJ1-2, is DTGVSQNPRHKITKRGQNVTFRCDPISEHNRLYWYRQTLGQGPEFLTYFQNEAQLEKSRLLSDRFSAERPKGSFSTLEIQRTEQGDSAMYLCASSLVSGDYGYTFGSGTRLTVV.

V gene TRBV11-2 combines with J gene TRBJ2-5; 8 bases match TRBD2. The V gene's germline CDR1 is SGHAT and CDR2 FQNNGV. With V trimmed by 3 bases and J by 2 bases, 5 bases remained unmatched. There are 15 residues in the CDR3. The CDR3 nucleotides read TGTGCCAGCAGCTTTAGCGGGAATATGCAAGAGACCCAGTACTTC. It is translated as CASSFSGNMQETQYF.

This chain connects TRBV4-3 to TRBJ2-5, with D possibly being TRBD1 (5 bases). Germline assignment: CDR1 LGHNA and CDR2 YSLEER. Trimming left V 1 base short and J 2 bases short, with 14 bases between. The CDR3 has 16 amino acids. The CDR3 region has the DNA TGCGCCAGCAGCCAAGCTGTAGTCACAGGACAAGAGACCCAGTACTTC. Translation gives CASSQAVVTGQETQYF.

CDR3 protein: CASSQEAGANQPQHF. The CDR3 nucleotides are TGCGCCAGCAGCCAAGAGGCGGGGGCCAATCAGCCCCAGCATTTT. The chain has TRBV4-1 and TRBJ1-5, with TRBD1 as a possible D gene (6 bases). The germline gives CDR1 MGHRA, CDR2 YSYEKL. This CDR3 is built from 15 residues. Trimming stripped 0 bases from V and 3 bases from J, with 9 bases between.

This clone was seen a few times. CDR3 nucleotides: TGTGCCAGCAGTTCCGAAAGCGGGAGGGACACCGGGGAGCTGTTTTTT. Translated, it gives CASSSESGRDTGELFF. This chain links TRBV28 with TRBJ2-2; the match to TRBD2 covers 10 bases. V shed 4 bases, J shed 3 bases, and the junction held 5 bases outside the gene matches. Germline V gene data show CDR1 as MDHEN and CDR2 as SYDVKM. There are 16 residues in the CDR3.

This clone was counted ten times or more. The chain carries TRBV7-9 and TRBJ2-3; 7 bases are a match to TRBD2. The V segment lost 5 bases and the J segment 9 bases; nucleotides outside the gene matches: 8. Per the germline V gene, CDR1 is SEHNR and CDR2 is FQNEAQ (reference sequence). This CDR3 spans 13 amino acids. The CDR3 loop is CASSPNMGGTQYF. The CDR3 DNA reads as TGTGCCAGCAGCCCTAATATGGGGGGGACGCAGTATTTT.

This clone has a single count. V and J are TRBV13 and TRBJ2-7; TRBD2 might be the D (5 bases). The V end was cut by 3 bases, the J end by 1 base, with 10 bases between. CDR1 is PRHDT and CDR2 is FYEKMQ in the germline V gene (reference sequence). This CDR3 is 14 amino acids long. The CDR3 region has the DNA TGTGCCAGCAGCTTTGAAGGACTTTCCTACGAGCAGTACTTC. Translated: CASSFEGLSYEQYF.

In this sample, this clone turned up once. The chain has TRBV18 and TRBJ2-7, with 12 bases matching TRBD2. Unmatched junction bases numbered 7, after V lost 6 bases and J lost 4 bases. The CDR3 consists of 15 residues. Germline assignment: CDR1 KGHSH and CDR2 LQKENI. The CDR3 region has the DNA TGTGCCAGCTCCCCTGAGGGGACTAGCGGGTACGAGCAGTACTTC. Its translation is CASSPEGTSGYEQYF.

The chain links TRBV7-9 to TRBJ1-1; D call uncertain. CDR1 and CDR2 from the germline V gene are SEHNR and FQNEAQ (reference sequence). The CDR3 spans 14 residues. V gave up 4 bases and J gave up 3 bases, with 12 bases separating them. The CDR3 region has the DNA TGTGCCAGCAGCTCTGCCGCCAAGGACACTGAAGCTTTCTTT. Its translation is CASSSAAKDTEAFF. Full variable domain (outside the CDR3, taken from reference TRBV7-9 and TRBJ1-1): DTGVSQNPRHKITKRGQNVTFRCDPISEHNRLYWYRQTLGQGPEFLTYFQNEAQLEKSRLLSDRFSAERPKGSFSTLEIQRTEQGDSAMYLCASSSAAKDTEAFFGQGTRLTVV.

The genes are TRBV4-2 and TRBJ2-1; 7 bases agree with TRBD2. The V and J ends lost 2 bases and 5 bases, in that order; junction bases with no gene match: 3. CDR1 LGHNA and CDR2 YNFKEQ come from the germline V gene. This CDR3 comprises 14 residues. CDR3 DNA sequence: TGTGCCAGCAGCCAACTGGGGGGGGACAATGAGCAGTTCTTC. This translates into CASSQLGGDNEQFF.

This chain links TRBV5-4 with TRBJ2-3; no clear D. CDR1 is SGHNT, CDR2 YYREEE, per germline (reference sequence). The CDR3 covers 14 residues. Deletions cut 1 base from V and 1 base from J, with 7 bases between. This CDR3 reads CASSLFTGTDTQYF. The CDR3 bases are TGTGCCAGCAGCTTGTTTACGGGCACAGATACGCAGTATTTT.

The rearrangement joins TRBV14 to TRBJ1-6; D is uncertain. The germline gives CDR1 SGHDN, CDR2 FVKESK. V lost 0 bases and J 10 bases, leaving 13 bases between the germline ends. This CDR3 is built from 15 residues. CDR3 residues: CASSQETRFNSPLHF. The DNA for the CDR3 is TGTGCCAGCAGCCAAGAAACCAGGTTTAACTCACCCCTCCACTTT.

The chain uses TRBV11-2 and TRBJ2-2; D might be TRBD1 or TRBD2, each matching 5 bases. Germline V gives CDR1 SGHAT, CDR2 FQNNGV. The germline V and J ends were trimmed by 0 bases and 2 bases, with 7 bases remaining between them. CDR3 length: 15 residues. The CDR3 sequence is CASSLDGTNTGELFF. In DNA form, the CDR3 reads TGTGCCAGCAGCTTAGACGGGACCAACACCGGGGAGCTGTTTTTT. Full variable domain (remainder filled in from reference TRBV11-2 and TRBJ2-2): EAGVAQSPRYKIIEKRQSVAFWCNPISGHATLYWYQQILGQGPKLLIQFQNNGVVDDSQLPKDRFSAERLKGVDSTLKIQPAKLEDSAVYLCASSLDGTNTGELFFGEGSRLTVL.

On this clone: Distinct nucleotide sequences in the sample also encode this CDR3. The chain joins TRBV19 to TRBJ1-1, with D unresolved. The CDR3 is 14 amino acids. Per the germline V gene, CDR1 is LNHDA and CDR2 is SQIVND (reference sequence). Trimming cost V 2 bases and J 4 bases, with 11 bases left between them. As DNA, the CDR3 is TGTGCCAGTAGTATAAAAGGGTTGGGCACTGAAGCTTTCTTT. This translates into CASSIKGLGTEAFF.

The CDR3 protein is CASSLDGDSPLHF. In DNA, the CDR3 is TGTGCCAGCAGCTTGGACGGAGATTCACCCCTCCACTTT. The chain joins TRBV5-5 to TRBJ1-6; D remains unclear. V was pared by 0 bases and J by 8 bases, with 6 bases between. The CDR3 loop spans 13 amino acids. Per the germline V gene, CDR1 is SGHKS and CDR2 is YYEKEE (reference sequence).

This clone has just one count. The chain is built from TRBV5-1 and TRBJ2-5; tentative D call: TRBD2 (7 bases). This CDR3 spans 14 amino acids. Germline loops: CDR1 SGHRS, CDR2 YFSETQ. V lost 5 bases and J lost 1, with 12 bases in between. Here the CDR3 reads CASREGGFQETQYF. The CDR3 region has the DNA TGCGCCAGCAGGGAGGGGGGGTTCCAAGAGACCCAGTACTTC. The full variable domain, in which reference TRBV5-1 and TRBJ2-5 provide the parts outside the CDR3, is KAGVTQTPRYLIKTRGQQVTLSCSPISGHRSVSWYQQTPGQGLQFLFEYFSETQRNKGNFPGRFSGRQFSNSRSEMNVSTLELGDSALYLCASREGGFQETQYFGPGTRLLVL.

Remarks on this clone: The sample holds other DNA sequences that translate to the same CDR3. The chain joins TRBV4-1 to TRBJ2-1; D unresolved. In germline, CDR1 is MGHRA, CDR2 YSYEKL. The CDR3 totals 13 residues. V lost 0 bases, J lost 4 bases, and 4 bases lay in between. The CDR3 sequence is CASSQELYNEQFF. In nucleotides, the CDR3 is TGCGCCAGCAGCCAAGAACTGTACAATGAGCAGTTCTTC.

Note on this clone: Other DNA sequences in the sample encode the same CDR3. The chain employs TRBV4-1 and TRBJ2-7, with 7 bases that match TRBD1. CDR3 length: 15 amino acids. Looked up from germline, CDR1 is MGHRA and CDR2 is YSYEKL. V gave up 3 bases and J gave up 3 bases; unmatched junction bases: 8. CDR3 region: CASSQPGTARYEQYF. In DNA, the CDR3 is TGCGCCAGCAGCCAGCCCGGGACAGCGCGCTACGAGCAGTACTTC.